The T cell receptor beta chain described here comes from a study of blood T cell repertoires in COVID-19. Whole-study context: The origin of the acute and convalescent COVID-19 samples was the United States, Italy and Spain.

Enrolled during active infection, Seattle patients were then followed longitudinally. Profiled with immunoSEQ multiplex PCR; TCRdb holds only in-frame clones, not every one. The sample records approximately 260,000 clones, nearly 90% being singletons. V dropped 7 bases and J dropped 8 bases, with 26 bases sitting between them. This CDR3 has 17 residues. The germline V gene has CDR1 SGHVS and CDR2 FQNEAQ. The V and J genes are TRBV7-8 and TRBJ1-4; tentatively, D is TRBD1 (6 bases). This clonotype originated in a woman aged 55-70 years with COVID-19, enrolled during active disease. Source material: peripheral blood. CDR3 region: CASTPKIRTQGSEKLFF. CDR3 nucleotide sequence: TGTGCCAGCACCCCTAAAATTAGGACACAGGGTTCGGAAAAACTGTTTTTT.